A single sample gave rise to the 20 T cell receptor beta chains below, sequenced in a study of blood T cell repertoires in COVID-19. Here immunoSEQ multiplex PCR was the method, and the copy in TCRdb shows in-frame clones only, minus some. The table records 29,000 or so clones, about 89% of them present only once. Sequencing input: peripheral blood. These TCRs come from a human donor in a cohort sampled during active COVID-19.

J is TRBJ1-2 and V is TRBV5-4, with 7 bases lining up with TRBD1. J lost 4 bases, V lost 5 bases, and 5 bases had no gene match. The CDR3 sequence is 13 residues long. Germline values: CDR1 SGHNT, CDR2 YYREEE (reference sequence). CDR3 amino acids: CASSADRSYGYTF. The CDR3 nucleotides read TGTGCCAGCAGTGCGGACAGGTCCTATGGCTACACCTTC.

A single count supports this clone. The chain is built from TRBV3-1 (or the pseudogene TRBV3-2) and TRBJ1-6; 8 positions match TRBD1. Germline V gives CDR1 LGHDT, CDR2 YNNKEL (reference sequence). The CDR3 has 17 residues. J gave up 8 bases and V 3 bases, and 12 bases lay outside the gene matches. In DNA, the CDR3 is TGTGCCAGCAGCCACGTCCCGGGACAGGCGGAGTATTCACCCCTCCACTTT. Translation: CASSHVPGQAEYSPLHF.

In nucleotides, the CDR3 is TGTGCCAGCAGCACCCGGGACAGGGGGTACCACAATGAGCAGTTCTTC. Amino acid sequence: CASSTRDRGYHNEQFF. The V and J genes are TRBV9 and TRBJ2-1; 11 bases are shared with TRBD1. This CDR3 has 16 residues. The germline CDR1 and CDR2 sequences are SGDLS and YYNGEE. The V and J ends lost 4 bases and 5 bases, in that order; junction bases with no gene match: 8.

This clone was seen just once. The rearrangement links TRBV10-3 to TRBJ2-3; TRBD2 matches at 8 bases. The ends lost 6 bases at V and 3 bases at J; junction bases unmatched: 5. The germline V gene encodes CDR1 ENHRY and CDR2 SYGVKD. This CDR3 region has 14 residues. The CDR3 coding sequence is TGTGCCATCAGGACGGGACTAGAGACAGATACGCAGTATTTT. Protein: CAIRTGLETDTQYF.

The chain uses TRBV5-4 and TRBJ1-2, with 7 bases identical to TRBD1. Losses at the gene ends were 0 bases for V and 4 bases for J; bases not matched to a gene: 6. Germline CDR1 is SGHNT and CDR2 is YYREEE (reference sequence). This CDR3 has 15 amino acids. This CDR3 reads CASSLAGQGGYGYTF. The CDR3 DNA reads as TGTGCCAGCAGCTTGGCGGGGCAGGGGGGCTATGGCTACACCTTC.

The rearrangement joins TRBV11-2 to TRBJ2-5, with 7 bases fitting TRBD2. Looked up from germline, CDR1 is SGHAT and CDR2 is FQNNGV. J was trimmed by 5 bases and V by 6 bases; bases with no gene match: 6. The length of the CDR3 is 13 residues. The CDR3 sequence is CASREAGWETQYF. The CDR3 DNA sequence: TGTGCCAGCAGGGAAGCGGGGTGGGAGACCCAGTACTTC.

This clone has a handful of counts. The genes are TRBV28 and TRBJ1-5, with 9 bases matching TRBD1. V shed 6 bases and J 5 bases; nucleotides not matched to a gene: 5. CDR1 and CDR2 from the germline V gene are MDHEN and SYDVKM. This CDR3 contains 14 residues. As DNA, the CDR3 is TGTGCCAGCAGCTCCGGGACAGGGTATCAGCCCCAGCATTTT. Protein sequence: CASSSGTGYQPQHF.

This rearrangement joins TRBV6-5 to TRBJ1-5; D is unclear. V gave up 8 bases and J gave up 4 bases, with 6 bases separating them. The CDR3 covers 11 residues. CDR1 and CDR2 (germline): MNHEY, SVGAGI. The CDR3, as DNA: TGTGCCAGCGGTTCTAATCAGCCCCAGCATTTT. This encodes CASGSNQPQHF.

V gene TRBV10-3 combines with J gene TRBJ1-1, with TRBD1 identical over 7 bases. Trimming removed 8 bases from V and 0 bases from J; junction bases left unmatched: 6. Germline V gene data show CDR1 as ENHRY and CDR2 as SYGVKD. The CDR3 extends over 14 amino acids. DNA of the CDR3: TGTGCCATCGCCCCAGGGGGGATGAACACTGAAGCTTTCTTT. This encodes CAIAPGGMNTEAFF.

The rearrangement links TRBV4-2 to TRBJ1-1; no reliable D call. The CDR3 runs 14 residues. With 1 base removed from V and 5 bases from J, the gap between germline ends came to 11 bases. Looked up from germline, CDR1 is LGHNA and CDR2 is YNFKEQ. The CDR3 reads CASSQVRRETEAFF. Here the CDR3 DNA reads TGTGCCAGCAGCCAAGTTAGGAGGGAGACTGAAGCTTTCTTT.

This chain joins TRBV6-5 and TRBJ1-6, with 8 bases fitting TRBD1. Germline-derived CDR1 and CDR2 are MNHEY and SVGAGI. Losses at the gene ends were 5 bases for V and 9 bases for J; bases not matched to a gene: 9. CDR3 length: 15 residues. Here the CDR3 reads CASSRQGARVSPLHF. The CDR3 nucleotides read TGTGCCAGCAGTCGTCAGGGGGCGCGGGTTTCACCCCTCCACTTT.

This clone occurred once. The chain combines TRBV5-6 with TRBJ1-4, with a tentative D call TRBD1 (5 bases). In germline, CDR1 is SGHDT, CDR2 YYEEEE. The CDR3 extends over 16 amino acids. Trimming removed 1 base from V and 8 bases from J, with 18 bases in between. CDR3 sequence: CASSLWGTQMGEKLFF. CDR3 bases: TGTGCCAGCAGCTTGTGGGGGACTCAAATGGGGGAAAAACTGTTTTTT.

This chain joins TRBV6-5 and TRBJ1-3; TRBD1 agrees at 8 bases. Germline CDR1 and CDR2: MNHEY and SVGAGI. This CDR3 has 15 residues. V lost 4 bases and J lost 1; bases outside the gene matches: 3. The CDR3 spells CASSSGGRSGNTIYF. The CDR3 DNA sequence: TGTGCCAGCAGTTCAGGGGGCAGGTCTGGAAACACCATATATTTT.

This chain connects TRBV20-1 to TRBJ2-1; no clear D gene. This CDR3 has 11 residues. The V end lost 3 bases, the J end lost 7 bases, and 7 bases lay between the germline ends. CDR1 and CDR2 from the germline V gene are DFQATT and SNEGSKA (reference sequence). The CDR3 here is CSARNGNEQFF. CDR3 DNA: TGCAGTGCTAGGAACGGTAATGAGCAGTTCTTC.

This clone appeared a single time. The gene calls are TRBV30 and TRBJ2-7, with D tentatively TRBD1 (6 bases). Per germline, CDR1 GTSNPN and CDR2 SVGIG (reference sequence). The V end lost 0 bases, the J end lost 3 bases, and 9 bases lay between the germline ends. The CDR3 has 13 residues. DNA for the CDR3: TGTGCCTGGAGTGTTGGACAGTACTACGAGCAGTACTTC. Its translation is CAWSVGQYYEQYF.

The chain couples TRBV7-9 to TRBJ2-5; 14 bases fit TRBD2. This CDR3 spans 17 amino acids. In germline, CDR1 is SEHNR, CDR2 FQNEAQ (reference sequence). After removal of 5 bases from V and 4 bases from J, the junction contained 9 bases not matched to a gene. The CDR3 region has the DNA TGTGCCAGCAGCCCTGGGACTAGCGGGGGATTTACAGAGACCCAGTACTTC. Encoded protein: CASSPGTSGGFTETQYF.

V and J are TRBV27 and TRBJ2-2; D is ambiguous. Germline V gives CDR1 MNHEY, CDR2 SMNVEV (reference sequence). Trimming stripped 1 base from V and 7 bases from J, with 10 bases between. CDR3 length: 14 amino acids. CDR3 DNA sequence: TGTGCCAGCAGTTTATTTCTAGAAGGCGGGGAGCTGTTTTTT. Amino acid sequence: CASSLFLEGGELFF.

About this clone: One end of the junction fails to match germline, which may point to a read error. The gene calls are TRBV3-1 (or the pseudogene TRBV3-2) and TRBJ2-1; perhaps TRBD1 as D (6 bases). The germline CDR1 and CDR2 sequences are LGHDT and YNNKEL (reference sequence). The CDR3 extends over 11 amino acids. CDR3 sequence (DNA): TGTGCCAGCAGCAGTACAGGGTTAAAGGTCTTC. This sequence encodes CASSSTGLKVF.

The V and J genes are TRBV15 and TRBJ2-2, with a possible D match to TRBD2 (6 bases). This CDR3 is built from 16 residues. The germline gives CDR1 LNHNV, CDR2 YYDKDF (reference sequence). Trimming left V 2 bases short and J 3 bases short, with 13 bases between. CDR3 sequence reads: CATSRTRDLDTGELFF. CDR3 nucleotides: TGTGCCACCAGCAGAACGCGGGACCTGGACACCGGGGAGCTGTTTTTT.

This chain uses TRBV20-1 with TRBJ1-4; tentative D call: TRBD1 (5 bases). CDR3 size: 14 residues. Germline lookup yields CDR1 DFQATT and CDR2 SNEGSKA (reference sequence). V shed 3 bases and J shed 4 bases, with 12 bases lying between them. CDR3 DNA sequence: TGCAGTGCTAGTTTTGGGGGGAATAATGAAAAACTGTTTTTT. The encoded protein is CSASFGGNNEKLFF.